This T cell receptor (beta chain) was sequenced during a study of technical replicates of blood from a handful of donors. Per germline, CDR1 LNHDA and CDR2 SQIVND (reference sequence). The CDR3 is 15 residues long. The ends were cut back, 3 bases at V and 3 bases at J, with 15 bases in the middle. Assay: immunoSEQ multiplex PCR; the TCRdb copy retains only in-frame clones and omits some. The sample has around 80,000 clones, approximately 98% seen once. The sample comprised T cells isolated from PBMCs. The clonotype comes from a human donor in good health. V is TRBV19 and J is TRBJ2-7; tentative D call: TRBD2 (6 bases). In nucleotides, the CDR3 is TGTGCCAGTAGTATGCCGGGTCTAGCGAGCTACGAGCAGTACTTC. Translation gives CASSMPGLASYEQYF.